The 21 T cell receptor beta chains below come from one sample, sequenced in a study of blood T cell repertoires in COVID-19. The data were produced by immunoSEQ multiplex PCR, yet TCRdb's version contains in-frame clones alone and is incomplete. The sample lists some 70,000 clones; 80% to 90% were seen once. The material sequenced was peripheral blood. All receptors derive from a woman in her sixties or seventies with acute or convalescent COVID-19.

The chain uses TRBV19 and TRBJ1-5, with 9 bases lining up with TRBD1. Germline assignment: CDR1 LNHDA and CDR2 SQIVND (reference sequence). This CDR3 is built from 17 residues. V gave up 3 bases and J gave up 3 bases; unmatched junction bases: 9. The CDR3 sequence is CASSIQDRGLNNQPQHF. As DNA, the CDR3 is TGTGCCAGTAGTATTCAGGACAGGGGATTGAACAATCAGCCCCAGCATTTT.

In this sample, this clone turned up a few times. The chain is built from TRBV6-5 and TRBJ1-2; D call uncertain. The V and J ends lost 4 bases and 5 bases respectively, with 17 bases between them. The CDR3 is 15 amino acids. Germline CDR1 reads MNHEY; CDR2 reads SVGAGI. CDR3 in DNA: TGTGCCAGCAGTTCAAGATCGGGTCCGCTATATGGCTACACCTTC. This codes for CASSSRSGPLYGYTF.

V gene TRBV30 combines with J gene TRBJ1-6, with a possible D match to TRBD1 (5 bases). Per germline, CDR1 GTSNPN and CDR2 SVGIG (reference sequence). This CDR3 comprises 13 residues. V lost 0 bases, J lost 7 bases, and 7 bases lay in between. CDR3 DNA: TGTGCCTGGAGTGTCCCAGGGAATTCACCCCTCCACTTT. Protein: CAWSVPGNSPLHF.

This chain links TRBV28 with TRBJ1-1, with 7 nucleotides matching TRBD1. V lost 4 bases to trimming and J lost 0 bases; unmatched junction nucleotides: 8. The CDR3 consists of 16 residues. The germline V gene encodes CDR1 MDHEN and CDR2 SYDVKM. For the CDR3, the DNA is TGTGCCAGCAGTTCATGGAGACAGGGATTGAACACTGAAGCTTTCTTT. It encodes CASSSWRQGLNTEAFF. Supplemented by reference TRBV28 and TRBJ1-1, the full variable domain reads DVKVTQSSRYLVKRTGEKVFLECVQDMDHENMFWYRQDPGLGLRLIYFSYDVKMKEKGDIPEGYSVSREKKERFSLILESASTNQTSMYLCASSSWRQGLNTEAFFGQGTRLTVV.

The V gene is TRBV27, the J gene TRBJ2-4; D possibly corresponds to TRBD2 (6 bases). V was pared by 3 bases and J by 1 base, with 13 bases between. The germline V gene has CDR1 MNHEY and CDR2 SMNVEV (reference sequence). The CDR3 sequence is 16 residues long. The CDR3 DNA reads TGTGCCAGCAGTTTGAGGGGAGGAGCGGCCAAAAACATTCAGTACTTC. This translates into CASSLRGGAAKNIQYF.

The rearrangement uses TRBV5-8 and TRBJ1-6, with TRBD1 as a possible D gene (5 bases). The CDR3 extends over 12 amino acids. The germline V gene encodes CDR1 SGHTS and CDR2 YDEGEE. V lost 2 bases and J 12 bases, leaving 9 bases between the germline ends. The CDR3 is CASSFGGGPLHF. CDR3 nucleotides: TGTGCCAGCAGCTTCGGGGGGGGACCCCTCCACTTT.

This chain uses TRBV6-6 with TRBJ1-5, with D maybe TRBD1 (5 bases). This CDR3 contains 14 residues. Per germline, CDR1 MNHNY and CDR2 SVGAGI (reference sequence). Trimming pared 4 bases from V and 6 bases from J, leaving 13 bases between. The CDR3 is CASSLDTTSQPQHF. Here the CDR3 DNA reads TGTGCCAGCAGTTTGGACACTACCTCTCAGCCCCAGCATTTT.

The rearrangement links TRBV29-1 to TRBJ2-3; 7 bases match TRBD1. CDR1 is SQVTM, CDR2 ANQGSEA, per germline. J lost 1 base, V lost 8 bases, and 12 bases had no gene match. The CDR3 spans 15 residues. This CDR3 is CSPPRQGSGTDTQYF. As DNA, the CDR3 is TGCAGCCCACCACGACAGGGATCAGGCACAGATACGCAGTATTTT.

Details on this clone: One end of the junction does not line up with germline, which may come from a read error. The chain recombines TRBV7-7 with TRBJ2-1, with 11 bases identical to TRBD2. This CDR3 region has 16 residues. Germline V gives CDR1 SSHAT, CDR2 FNYEAQ (reference sequence). This CDR3 reads CASSLSTSGGINEQFF. The DNA of the CDR3 is TGTGCTAGCAGCTTAAGTACTAGCGGGGGAATCAATGAGCAGTTCTTC.

V and J are TRBV27 and TRBJ1-2, with unresolved D. Trimming shortened V by 5 bases and J by 3 bases, and 7 bases separated the two germline ends. CDR3 length: 12 residues. From germline, CDR1 is MNHEY and CDR2 SMNVEV (reference sequence). The CDR3 loop is CASSNSYYGYTF. The CDR3 region has the DNA TGTGCCAGCAGTAACAGCTACTATGGCTACACCTTC.

The chain combines TRBV6-5 with TRBJ2-5, with D maybe TRBD1 (6 bases). Per the germline V gene, CDR1 is MNHEY and CDR2 is SVGAGI. V was clipped by 5 bases and J by 2 bases, with 12 bases between them. This CDR3 comprises 14 residues. CDR3 DNA: TGTGCCAGCAGTCTTTACAGGGATCAAGAGACCCAGTACTTC. This codes for CASSLYRDQETQYF.

V is TRBV2 and J is TRBJ2-7, with D maybe TRBD2 (5 bases). V lost 2 bases, J lost 0 bases, and 11 bases lay in between. This CDR3 spans 15 amino acids. The germline V gene has CDR1 SNHLY and CDR2 FYNNEI. The CDR3 DNA reads TGTGCCAGCAGTGAACGACGGGGAAGCTCCTACGAGCAGTACTTC. Its protein is CASSERRGSSYEQYF.

This rearrangement joins TRBV7-2 to TRBJ2-3, with D hard to call. Germline V lookup: CDR1 SGHTA, CDR2 FQGNSA. The CDR3 has 14 residues. V was pared by 2 bases and J by 3 bases, with 9 bases between. The CDR3 bases are TGTGCCAGCAGCTTACAACAGTATACAGATACGCAGTATTTT. Amino acid sequence: CASSLQQYTDTQYF.

This chain uses TRBV5-1 with TRBJ2-7, with 8 positions matching TRBD1. The CDR3 spans 14 residues. Per germline, CDR1 SGHRS and CDR2 YFSETQ. V lost 3 bases and J lost 2; bases outside the gene matches: 4. DNA of the CDR3: TGCGCCAGCAGCTACGGACAGGGCGCCTACGAGCAGTACTTC. It is translated as CASSYGQGAYEQYF.

The rearrangement uses TRBV19 and TRBJ2-1; 12 positions match TRBD2. The germline V gene has CDR1 LNHDA and CDR2 SQIVND (reference sequence). Trimming removed 10 bases from V and 5 bases from J; junction bases left unmatched: 15. The CDR3 is 17 amino acids. DNA for the CDR3: TGTGCCACCAAGACCAAACTAGCGGGAGGACTCAACAATGAGCAGTTCTTC. Its translation is CATKTKLAGGLNNEQFF.

This chain uses TRBV28 with TRBJ1-2; D ambiguous. The germline CDR1 and CDR2 sequences are MDHEN and SYDVKM. This CDR3 has 15 residues. The V gene lost 7 bases and the J gene lost 4 bases, with 19 bases spanning the gap. In DNA form, the CDR3 reads TGTGCCAGCACCCCGGGCGGGGAAGAAGGCTATGGCTACACCTTC. Translating it yields CASTPGGEEGYGYTF.

The CDR3 region is CASSVVRGRGTEAFF. In DNA form, the CDR3 reads TGTGCCAGCAGCGTAGTTCGGGGAAGAGGCACTGAAGCTTTCTTT. V usage is TRBV9 and J usage is TRBJ1-1, with no clear D. This CDR3 has 15 amino acids. The V end was cut by 0 bases, the J end by 4 bases, with 13 bases between. Germline-derived CDR1 and CDR2 are SGDLS and YYNGEE.

The gene calls are TRBV5-6 and TRBJ2-2, with TRBD1 identical over 7 bases. Germline CDR1 SGHDT, CDR2 YYEEEE. The CDR3 length is 14 residues. The V gene end was trimmed by 4 bases and the J gene end by 4 bases; junction bases not matched to a gene: 4. The CDR3 coding sequence is TGTGCCAGCAGCCGGGACAGTCTCACCGGGGAGCTGTTTTTT. This codes for CASSRDSLTGELFF.

This clone was seen a few times. V is TRBV24-1 and J is TRBJ1-2; 8 nucleotides align to TRBD1. The CDR3 loop spans 15 amino acids. Germline CDR1 reads KGHDR; CDR2 reads SFDVKD. After removal of 3 bases from V and 4 bases from J, the junction contained 6 bases not matched to a gene. This CDR3 reads CATSDVGQGSYGYTF. CDR3 DNA sequence: TGTGCCACCAGTGATGTAGGACAGGGTTCCTATGGCTACACCTTC.

In this sample, this clone turned up once. V is TRBV28 and J is TRBJ1-2, with D possibly matching TRBD1 (5 bases). Germline loops: CDR1 MDHEN, CDR2 SYDVKM. Trimming shortened V by 8 bases and J by 0 bases, and 25 bases separated the two germline ends. This CDR3 region has 18 residues. As DNA, the CDR3 is TGTGCCAGCCTCCGTCCGGGGGGTAAATTTGAAGCTAACTATGGCTACACCTTC. This translates into CASLRPGGKFEANYGYTF.

The rearrangement uses TRBV2 and TRBJ1-3; D ambiguous. V gave up 6 bases and J gave up 7 bases, with 16 bases separating them. The CDR3 is made up of 14 amino acids. Germline assignment: CDR1 SNHLY and CDR2 FYNNEI. DNA for the CDR3: TGTGCCAGCAGACAGAGCAGAGCGGCGAACACCATATATTTT. Translating it yields CASRQSRAANTIYF.